A single sample is the source of the 31 T cell receptor beta chains below, sequenced in a study of PD-L1 blockade in urothelial cancer. Profiled with immunoSEQ multiplex PCR; TCRdb holds only in-frame clones, not every one. This repertoire shows about 2,300 clones, 37% found once; its top ten account for about 20%. The sequences come from tumor tissue, collected before atezolizumab (anti-PD-L1) treatment. The origin of the receptors is a man aged 55 to 69 with urothelial cancer.

V usage is TRBV28 and J usage is TRBJ1-4; D is undetermined. The V gene's germline CDR1 is MDHEN and CDR2 SYDVKM. V was trimmed by 6 bases and J by 4 bases, leaving 15 bases between them. The CDR3 has 15 residues. CDR3 region: CASSKDIGRNEKLFF. The CDR3 nucleotides are TGTGCCAGCAGCAAAGACATAGGGCGTAATGAAAAACTGTTTTTT.

The chain links TRBV2 to TRBJ2-2, with D possibly matching TRBD1 (6 bases). The CDR3 is 14 residues long. CDR1 is SNHLY, CDR2 FYNNEI, per germline. Trimming shortened V by 5 bases and J by 6 bases, and 13 bases separated the two germline ends. CDR3 nucleotides: TGTGCCAGCAGTTTACAGGGTGGTCCCGGGGAGCTGTTTTTT. Translation gives CASSLQGGPGELFF. Supplemented by reference TRBV2 and TRBJ2-2, the full variable domain reads EPEVTQTPSHQVTQMGQEVILRCVPISNHLYFYWYRQILGQKVEFLVSFYNNEISEKSEIFDDQFSVERPDGSNFTLKIRSTKLEDSAMYFCASSLQGGPGELFFGEGSRLTVL.

This clone is medium-sized (0.01 to 0.1%) within its sample. The chain has TRBV11-3 and TRBJ2-7, with D perhaps TRBD1 (6 bases). In germline, CDR1 is SGHNT, CDR2 YENEEA. CDR3 length equals 14 residues. V was trimmed by 5 bases and J by 2 bases, leaving 13 bases between them. The CDR3 coding sequence is TGTGCCAGCAGCCCGCGAGGGGGACCCTACGAGCAGTACTTC. Encoded protein: CASSPRGGPYEQYF.

This clone was observed a few times. This chain joins TRBV11-3 and TRBJ1-4, with a possible D match to TRBD1 (5 bases). V was clipped by 2 bases and J by 6 bases, with 16 bases between them. The CDR3 consists of 16 residues. The germline V gene has CDR1 SGHNT and CDR2 YENEEA. The DNA of the CDR3 is TGTGCCAGCAGCTTACTAGGGGCCACTATAGATGAAAAACTGTTTTTT. Translated: CASSLLGATIDEKLFF.

This chain links TRBV6-8 with TRBJ1-5; D is uncertain. Germline V gives CDR1 MNHGY, CDR2 SAAAGT. There are 14 residues in the CDR3. V lost 5 bases, J lost 6 bases, and 14 bases lay in between. CDR3: CASSDPTRGQPQHF. CDR3 DNA: TGTGCCAGCAGTGACCCGACCCGAGGTCAGCCCCAGCATTTT.

The J gene is TRBJ2-5, the V gene TRBV30; 11 bases match TRBD1. Germline V gives CDR1 GTSNPN, CDR2 SVGIG (reference sequence). This CDR3 region has 13 residues. Trimming removed 5 bases from V and 4 bases from J; junction bases left unmatched: 3. This CDR3 reads CAWAGTGGETQYF. Written as DNA, the CDR3 is TGTGCCTGGGCCGGGACAGGGGGAGAGACCCAGTACTTC.

This clone appeared a few times. This rearrangement joins TRBV6-8 to TRBJ1-3, with D unresolved. Germline V gene data show CDR1 as MNHGY and CDR2 as SAAAGT. Trimming cost V 4 bases and J 3 bases, with 10 bases left between them. The length of the CDR3 is 14 residues. CDR3 in amino acids: CASSLTEGGNTIYF. In DNA form, the CDR3 reads TGTGCCAGCAGTTTGACGGAGGGTGGAAACACCATATATTTT.

This clone was recorded a few times. Here the CDR3 DNA reads TGCGCCAGCAGCCAAGGGACAGGGGGGAACTCTGGGGCCAACGTCCTGACTTTC. Translating gives CASSQGTGGNSGANVLTF. The chain joins TRBV5-1 to TRBJ2-6; 11 nucleotides line up with TRBD1. V shed 4 bases and J 0 bases; nucleotides not matched to a gene: 6. CDR1 is SGHRS and CDR2 is YFSETQ in the germline V gene. The CDR3 covers 18 residues.

This rearrangement joins TRBV30 to TRBJ1-4; D remains ambiguous. This CDR3 comprises 11 residues. Trimming removed 2 bases at V and 5 bases at J, with 3 bases between. Germline V lookup: CDR1 GTSNPN, CDR2 SVGIG (reference sequence). The CDR3 loop reads CAWSKNEKLFF. CDR3 nucleotides: TGTGCCTGGAGTAAAAATGAAAAACTGTTTTTT.

This clone has just a few counts. This chain connects TRBV6-8 to TRBJ1-3; unclear D gene. This CDR3 has 14 amino acids. Deletions cut 5 bases from V and 4 bases from J, with 12 bases between. In germline, CDR1 is MNHGY, CDR2 SAAAGT. CDR3 sequence reads: CASSVVGKGNTIYF. CDR3 in DNA: TGTGCCAGCAGTGTCGTGGGGAAAGGAAACACCATATATTTT.

This clone was seen a few times. The J gene is TRBJ1-6, the V gene TRBV5-1; D remains unclear. Per germline, CDR1 SGHRS and CDR2 YFSETQ. CDR3 length equals 17 residues. Trimming shortened V by 0 bases and J by 4 bases, and 14 bases separated the two germline ends. CDR3 in amino acids: CASSLDYSSGYNSPLHF. CDR3 nucleotides: TGCGCCAGCAGCTTGGATTACTCTTCGGGGTATAATTCACCCCTCCACTTT.

This chain uses TRBV28 with TRBJ2-7, with D perhaps TRBD1 or TRBD2 (5 bases each). Germline CDR1 reads MDHEN; CDR2 reads SYDVKM. The CDR3 runs to 14 residues. V lost 6 bases, J lost 5 bases, and 17 bases lay in between. The CDR3 reads CASSPYSEGNEQYF. The CDR3 nucleotides are TGTGCCAGCAGCCCCTACTCTGAGGGGAACGAGCAGTACTTC.

This clone was found once. The rearrangement links TRBV12-5 to TRBJ2-7, with TRBD1 as a possible D gene (5 bases). Germline CDR1 LGHNT, CDR2 FRNRAP. CDR3 length: 16 amino acids. The V end lost 1 base, the J end lost 4 bases, and 17 bases lay between the germline ends. This CDR3 reads CASGLGLRAASYEQYF. Here the CDR3 DNA reads TGTGCTAGTGGTTTGGGTCTCAGGGCAGCCTCATACGAGCAGTACTTC.

This clone was observed a handful of times. The gene calls are TRBV30 and TRBJ1-1, with D possibly being TRBD1 (5 bases). This CDR3 region has 14 residues. The V end was cut by 7 bases, the J end by 3 bases, with 18 bases between. CDR1 and CDR2 (germline): GTSNPN, SVGIG (reference sequence). The CDR3 spells CAFSWGVEDTEAFF. CDR3 nucleotide sequence: TGTGCCTTCTCATGGGGGGTAGAGGACACTGAAGCTTTCTTT.

This chain links TRBV11-3 with TRBJ2-7; D unresolved. CDR1 and CDR2 (germline): SGHNT, YENEEA. The V and J ends lost 0 bases and 3 bases respectively, with 9 bases between them. This CDR3 has 14 amino acids. The CDR3 protein is CASSLDYRNYEQYF. CDR3 in DNA: TGTGCCAGCAGCTTAGATTACCGAAACTACGAGCAGTACTTC. The full variable domain, completed using reference TRBV11-3 and TRBJ2-7, is EAGVVQSPRYKIIEKKQPVAFWCNPISGHNTLYWYLQNLGQGPELLIRYENEEAVDDSQLPKDRFSAERLKGVDSTLKIQPAELGDSAVYLCASSLDYRNYEQYFGPGTRLTVT.

A few counts support this clone. The chain employs TRBV23-1 and TRBJ1-5, with no clear D. TRBV23-1 qualifies as an ORF whose function is uncertain. V lost 0 bases, J lost 2 bases, and 14 bases lay in between. CDR3 length equals 17 residues. CDR3 loop: CASSQSIRGLGNQPQHF. The CDR3 nucleotides are TGCGCCAGCAGTCAATCGATTCGAGGGTTGGGCAATCAGCCCCAGCATTTT.

The genes are TRBV19 and TRBJ2-6; no firm D call. The CDR3 runs 11 residues. Germline V CDR1 and CDR2: LNHDA, SQIVND (reference sequence). V was shortened by 6 bases and J by 4 bases, with 1 base between the two germline ends. The CDR3 reads CASRGANVLTF. CDR3 DNA: TGTGCCAGTAGGGGGGCCAACGTCCTGACTTTC.

In regard to this clone: One end of the junction does not line up with germline, which may come from a read error. This rearrangement joins TRBV28 to TRBJ2-5; 9 nucleotides match TRBD1. The CDR3 runs 14 residues. CDR1 MDHEN and CDR2 SYDVKM come from the germline V gene. The CDR3 DNA reads as TGTGCCAGCAGTTTTAGGACAGGGGTAGAGACTCAGTACTTC. It yields the protein CASSFRTGVETQYF.

The genes are TRBV28 and TRBJ1-1, with D maybe TRBD1 (5 bases). The germline V gene encodes CDR1 MDHEN and CDR2 SYDVKM. V was shortened by 6 bases and J by 6 bases, with 20 bases between the two germline ends. The CDR3 is made up of 15 amino acids. The CDR3 DNA sequence: TGTGCCAGCAGAGTCCTCGGGGCGTTTGGGGCTGAAGCTTTCTTT. This encodes CASRVLGAFGAEAFF.

The gene calls are TRBV6-8 and TRBJ2-7, with TRBD1 identical over 12 bases. V lost 5 bases to trimming and J lost 5 bases; unmatched junction nucleotides: 10. Germline CDR1 MNHGY, CDR2 SAAAGT. The CDR3 contains 16 residues. The CDR3 sequence is CASSPFSGTGGHEQYF. The CDR3 DNA is TGTGCCAGCAGTCCCTTTTCCGGGACAGGGGGCCACGAGCAGTACTTC.

This clone was found a few times. The chain employs TRBV11-1 and TRBJ2-2, with D perhaps matching TRBD1 (5 bases). With 2 bases removed from V and 0 bases from J, the gap between germline ends came to 7 bases. Germline V CDR1 and CDR2: SGHAT, FQDESV (reference sequence). This CDR3 contains 15 residues. CDR3 residues: CASSLWGANTGELFF. The CDR3 DNA sequence: TGTGCCAGCAGCTTATGGGGCGCGAACACCGGGGAGCTGTTTTTT.

Only a few counts were recorded for this clone. This chain links TRBV18 with TRBJ2-1; 7 bases agree with TRBD2. Germline V gene lookup returns CDR1 KGHSH and CDR2 LQKENI. There are 16 residues in the CDR3. V lost 2 bases and J lost 0; bases outside the gene matches: 4. CDR3 nucleotide sequence: TGTGCCAGCTCACCAGGCGGGGGTAGCTCCTACAATGAGCAGTTCTTC. This sequence encodes CASSPGGGSSYNEQFF.

This clone is classed as large. V is TRBV18 and J is TRBJ1-1; D is possibly TRBD1 (5 bases). Germline values: CDR1 KGHSH, CDR2 LQKENI. V shed 3 bases and J shed 4 bases, with 12 bases lying between them. The CDR3 loop spans 14 amino acids. CDR3 coding DNA: TGTGCCAGCTCACCTTCCGCAGGGAGCACTGAAGCTTTCTTT. Protein: CASSPSAGSTEAFF.

This clone was detected only a few times. The chain joins TRBV7-1 to TRBJ2-7; 10 bases are a match to TRBD1. TRBV7-1 is placed among ORFs of uncertain function. Trimming at V came to 4 bases and at J to 3 bases, leaving 6 bases not matched to a gene. CDR3 length equals 15 residues. In nucleotides, the CDR3 is TGTGCCAGCAGCTTAGGACAGGGGGGCCGCTACGAGCAGTACTTC. This translates into CASSLGQGGRYEQYF.

This clone is classed as large. V usage is TRBV28 and J usage is TRBJ2-1; 12 nucleotides agree with TRBD2. The junction had 12 bases not matched to a gene; V was cut back by 6 bases and J by 9 bases. Germline V gives CDR1 MDHEN, CDR2 SYDVKM. This CDR3 spans 16 amino acids. CDR3 amino acids: CASRPTPSGGAGEQFF. For the CDR3, the DNA is TGTGCCAGCAGACCTACACCTAGCGGGGGGGCCGGTGAGCAGTTCTTC.

This chain connects TRBV19 to TRBJ2-3, with D perhaps matching TRBD2 (7 bases). Trimming pared 5 bases from V and 2 bases from J, leaving 11 bases between. This CDR3 has 14 amino acids. CDR1 and CDR2 from the germline V gene are LNHDA and SQIVND (reference sequence). The CDR3 is CASSSGGPTDTQYF. The CDR3 DNA reads TGTGCCAGTAGTTCCGGGGGGCCCACAGATACGCAGTATTTT.

This rearrangement joins TRBV19 to TRBJ1-5, with a tentative D call TRBD1 (5 bases). The CDR3 is 14 residues long. Per germline, CDR1 LNHDA and CDR2 SQIVND (reference sequence). V was trimmed by 2 bases and J by 5 bases, leaving 10 bases between them. The CDR3 DNA is TGTGCCAGTAGTATACAGGGCCCCTATCAGCCCCAGCATTTT. Residues: CASSIQGPYQPQHF.

This clone was observed a handful of times. This sequence joins TRBV6-8 and TRBJ2-7; TRBD1 matches at 9 bases. The germline gives CDR1 MNHGY, CDR2 SAAAGT. The J segment lost 4 bases and the V segment lost 6 bases, leaving 10 bases of the junction unmatched. The CDR3 runs 15 residues. The CDR3 DNA sequence: TGTGCCAGCAGCGAACGGACAGGGGAAGGGTACGAGCAGTACTTC. Encoded protein: CASSERTGEGYEQYF.

The chain uses TRBV19 and TRBJ2-1; TRBD1 agrees at 10 bases. The CDR3 extends over 15 amino acids. Germline V gene lookup returns CDR1 LNHDA and CDR2 SQIVND (reference sequence). The trim removed 4 bases at V and 4 bases at J, leaving 4 bases unmatched. The CDR3 reads CASSKGQGFYNEQFF. CDR3 sequence (DNA): TGTGCCAGTAGTAAGGGACAGGGGTTTTACAATGAGCAGTTCTTC.

This clone turned up a few times. V is TRBV15 and J is TRBJ2-6; 9 nucleotides line up with TRBD1. Germline-derived CDR1 and CDR2 are LNHNV and YYDKDF (reference sequence). J lost 0 bases, V lost 3 bases, and 0 bases had no gene match. The CDR3 is made up of 16 amino acids. CDR3 sequence reads: CATSRDRGSGANVLTF. CDR3 bases: TGTGCCACCAGCAGGGACAGGGGCTCTGGGGCCAACGTCCTGACTTTC.

This clone was counted only a few times. The CDR3 nucleotides read TGTGCCAGCAGCCTCCTAGCGGGGGGCACAGATACGCAGTATTTT. Amino acid sequence: CASSLLAGGTDTQYF. This sequence joins TRBV14 and TRBJ2-3; 10 nucleotides align to TRBD2. Germline CDR1 reads SGHDN; CDR2 reads FVKESK. J gave up 1 base and V 4 bases, and 2 bases lay outside the gene matches. The CDR3 loop spans 15 amino acids. Looking up the rest from reference TRBV14 and TRBJ2-3 gives the full variable domain: EAGVTQFPSHSVIEKGQTVTLRCDPISGHDNLYWYRRVMGKEIKFLLHFVKESKQDESGMPNNRFLAERTGGTYSTLKVQPAELEDSGVYFCASSLLAGGTDTQYFGPGTRLTVL.